The 22 T cell receptor beta chains given below trace back to one sample, sequenced in a study of blood T cell repertoires in COVID-19. The data were produced by immunoSEQ multiplex PCR, yet TCRdb's version contains in-frame clones alone and is incomplete. The data hold about 11,000 clones, with roughly nine tenths observed a single time. Sample: peripheral blood. Every receptor here comes from a man aged 30 to 39 with active or convalescent COVID-19.

CDR3 nucleotide sequence: TGCGCCAGCAGCTTGGGAGGGGGTGAAAACACCATATATTTT. Amino acids: CASSLGGGENTIYF. This chain links TRBV5-1 with TRBJ1-3; maybe TRBD1 (6 bases). Per germline, CDR1 SGHRS and CDR2 YFSETQ. Deletions cut 0 bases from V and 6 bases from J, with 10 bases between. The CDR3 extends over 14 amino acids.

The chain uses TRBV6-1 and TRBJ2-1, with 10 bases aligning to TRBD2. The germline V gene has CDR1 MNHNS and CDR2 SASEGT. The CDR3 is made up of 15 amino acids. Trimming removed 2 bases from V and 8 bases from J; junction bases left unmatched: 6. This CDR3 is CASSELSGGADEQFF. Here the CDR3 DNA reads TGTGCCAGCAGTGAACTCAGCGGGGGGGCAGATGAGCAGTTCTTC.

V and J are TRBV19 and TRBJ1-2; 7 bases line up with TRBD1. This CDR3 region has 13 residues. CDR1 and CDR2 from the germline V gene are LNHDA and SQIVND (reference sequence). Trimming at V came to 6 bases and at J to 4 bases, leaving 5 bases not matched to a gene. The CDR3 protein is CASSRDRLYGYTF. CDR3 DNA sequence: TGTGCCAGTAGCAGGGACAGACTCTATGGCTACACCTTC.

The chain carries TRBV15 and TRBJ2-4; TRBD1 matches at 9 bases. Germline V CDR1 and CDR2: LNHNV, YYDKDF (reference sequence). CDR3 length: 18 residues. V shed 4 bases, J shed 2 bases, and the junction held 12 bases outside the gene matches. The CDR3 region is CATSIARQGGLSKNIQYF. The CDR3 bases are TGTGCCACCAGCATAGCCCGACAGGGGGGTTTATCCAAAAACATTCAGTACTTC.

There are a few counts of this clone. V gene TRBV6-1 combines with J gene TRBJ2-1; 11 nucleotides line up with TRBD2. CDR1 is MNHNS, CDR2 SASEGT, per germline. The V segment lost 2 bases and the J segment 8 bases; nucleotides outside the gene matches: 5. The CDR3 is made up of 15 amino acids. The CDR3 loop reads CASSELAGGLDEQFF. CDR3 DNA sequence: TGTGCCAGCAGTGAACTAGCGGGGGGCCTAGATGAGCAGTTCTTC.

The rearrangement links TRBV14 to TRBJ2-4; D unresolved. The germline V and J ends were trimmed by 8 bases and 5 bases, with 13 bases remaining between them. The CDR3 consists of 13 residues. From germline, CDR1 is SGHDN and CDR2 FVKESK. The CDR3 DNA follows: TGTGCCAGCGCACAGTTAGGCGAAAACATTCAGTACTTC. This codes for CASAQLGENIQYF.

The chain recombines TRBV19 with TRBJ1-2, with 9 bases identical to TRBD1. V shed 7 bases and J 0 bases; nucleotides not matched to a gene: 9. The CDR3 has 16 residues. Germline-derived CDR1 and CDR2 are LNHDA and SQIVND (reference sequence). The CDR3 sequence is CASIPGQGIPNYGYTF. DNA of the CDR3: TGTGCCAGTATCCCAGGACAGGGGATTCCTAACTATGGCTACACCTTC.

This chain uses TRBV5-1 with TRBJ1-4; TRBD1 matches at 8 bases. This CDR3 contains 17 residues. CDR1 is SGHRS and CDR2 is YFSETQ in the germline V gene. After removal of 4 bases from V and 4 bases from J, the junction contained 12 bases not matched to a gene. The CDR3 is CASSVTGAAGLNEKLFF. Written as DNA, the CDR3 is TGCGCCAGCAGCGTGACAGGGGCCGCCGGTCTTAATGAAAAACTGTTTTTT.

The V and J genes are TRBV3-1 (or the pseudogene TRBV3-2) and TRBJ2-3; D is ambiguous. V was pared by 0 bases and J by 1 base, with 5 bases between. Germline CDR1 and CDR2: LGHDT and YNNKEL (reference sequence). The CDR3 runs to 14 residues. The CDR3: CASSQEARTDTQYF. The DNA for the CDR3 is TGTGCCAGCAGCCAAGAGGCACGCACAGATACGCAGTATTTT.

This clone was counted once. The V and J genes are TRBV12-3 or TRBV12-4 and TRBJ2-5; D is uncertain. This CDR3 spans 13 amino acids. The germline V and J ends were trimmed by 3 bases and 4 bases, with 9 bases remaining between them. This chain's CDR3 is CASSFGHVETQYF. In nucleotides, the CDR3 is TGTGCCAGCAGTTTCGGTCATGTAGAGACCCAGTACTTC.

In this sample, this clone turned up a few times. The chain links TRBV6-4 to TRBJ2-2; no firm D call. V shed 0 bases and J shed 6 bases, with 5 bases lying between them. CDR1 MRHNA and CDR2 SNTAGT come from the germline V gene. This CDR3 region has 13 residues. CDR3 loop: CASSDSEAGELFF. The CDR3 region has the DNA TGTGCCAGCAGTGACTCAGAGGCCGGGGAGCTGTTTTTT.

In its sample, this clone was seen once. V usage is TRBV19 and J usage is TRBJ1-5; the match to TRBD1 covers 12 bases. The germline V gene encodes CDR1 LNHDA and CDR2 SQIVND (reference sequence). The CDR3 runs 15 residues. V shed 3 bases and J 7 bases; nucleotides not matched to a gene: 4. The CDR3 sequence is CASSIGTGGGQPQHF. The CDR3 region has the DNA TGTGCCAGTAGTATCGGGACAGGGGGCGGCCAGCCCCAGCATTTT.

The chain links TRBV19 to TRBJ2-1; a possible D gene is TRBD1 (6 bases). The CDR3 is 13 residues long. Germline V gene sequence: CDR1 LNHDA, CDR2 SQIVND (reference sequence). Trimming shortened V by 1 base and J by 6 bases, and 7 bases separated the two germline ends. CDR3 in amino acids: CASSIARGNEQFF. The CDR3 nucleotides read TGTGCCAGTAGTATAGCCAGGGGCAATGAGCAGTTCTTC.

The rearrangement joins TRBV27 to TRBJ2-7; 8 nucleotides align to TRBD1. With 6 bases clipped from V and 6 bases from J, the junction kept 13 bases outside the gene matches. The CDR3 is 15 residues long. Germline V CDR1 and CDR2: MNHEY, SMNVEV (reference sequence). The CDR3 nucleotides read TGTGCCAGCAGGGGGATGGGGACAGGAAGCGTCGAGCAGTACTTC. Protein sequence: CASRGMGTGSVEQYF.

The rearrangement uses TRBV6-1 and TRBJ1-3; D might be TRBD1 (5 bases). Trimming cost V 1 base and J 0 bases, with 7 bases left between them. CDR1 MNHNS and CDR2 SASEGT come from the germline V gene. This CDR3 contains 15 residues. The CDR3 DNA sequence: TGTGCCAGCAGTGAAGAACAGGCCTCTGGAAACACCATATATTTT. It encodes CASSEEQASGNTIYF.

The table lists this clone with a few counts. V gene TRBV6-6 combines with J gene TRBJ2-6; 7 bases map to TRBD1. This CDR3 spans 18 amino acids. Germline V lookup: CDR1 MNHNY, CDR2 SVGAGI (reference sequence). With V trimmed by 5 bases and J by 1 base, 11 bases remained unmatched. CDR3 loop: CASSPLRQGKSGANVLTF. CDR3 DNA sequence: TGTGCCAGCAGTCCACTCCGACAGGGTAAATCTGGGGCCAACGTCCTGACTTTC.

The chain combines TRBV27 with TRBJ2-1; D may be TRBD2 (7 bases). The CDR3 totals 14 residues. The germline V gene encodes CDR1 MNHEY and CDR2 SMNVEV (reference sequence). V was shortened by 8 bases and J by 9 bases, with 20 bases between the two germline ends. The CDR3 sequence: CASAGGPTLREQFF. CDR3 nucleotides: TGTGCCAGCGCCGGGGGGCCGACGTTACGTGAGCAGTTCTTC.

The chain has TRBV5-1 and TRBJ2-5; 8 nucleotides match TRBD1. The CDR3 extends over 14 amino acids. The V gene's germline CDR1 is SGHRS and CDR2 YFSETQ. V shed 0 bases, J shed 5 bases, and the junction held 3 bases outside the gene matches. Here the CDR3 DNA reads TGCGCCAGCAGCTTGGGACAGGGGAGGGAGACCCAGTACTTC. It specifies CASSLGQGRETQYF.

The V call is TRBV5-5, the J call TRBJ1-1; TRBD1 matches 7 bases. The CDR3 has 13 residues. The V gene's germline CDR1 is SGHKS and CDR2 YYEKEE (reference sequence). The trim removed 4 bases at V and 10 bases at J, leaving 10 bases unmatched. Here the CDR3 reads CASSRTGERRAFF. DNA of the CDR3: TGTGCCAGCAGCAGAACAGGGGAACGGAGAGCTTTCTTT.

In this sample, this clone turned up a few times. This chain links TRBV24-1 with TRBJ1-2; TRBD1 matches at 10 bases. The germline gives CDR1 KGHDR, CDR2 SFDVKD. V was pared by 7 bases and J by 5 bases, with 3 bases of the junction left unmatched. The CDR3 is made up of 13 amino acids. The CDR3 region has the DNA TGTGCCACCAGAGGGGGACAGGGGTATGGCTACACCTTC. The encoded protein is CATRGGQGYGYTF.

This sequence joins TRBV7-9 and TRBJ2-2; TRBD2 aligns across 10 bases. The germline CDR1 and CDR2 sequences are SEHNR and FQNEAQ (reference sequence). CDR3 length: 17 residues. The junction had 9 bases not matched to a gene; V was cut back by 1 base and J by 7 bases. CDR3 in DNA: TGTGCCAGCAGCTTAGGAACTAGCGGGGCGCTCGGCGGGGAGCTGTTTTTT. Encoded protein: CASSLGTSGALGGELFF.

This rearrangement joins TRBV11-3 to TRBJ2-2, with 10 bases matching TRBD1. The V and J ends lost 5 bases and 5 bases, in that order; junction bases with no gene match: 5. This CDR3 spans 15 amino acids. Germline V gene data show CDR1 as SGHNT and CDR2 as YENEEA. The CDR3 nucleotides read TGTGCCAGCAGCCCCGGGACAGGGGTTACCGGGGAGCTGTTTTTT. Its protein is CASSPGTGVTGELFF.